These 22 T cell receptor beta chains share one sample of origin, sequenced in a study of shared clonotypes between healthy human individuals. Measured with immunoSEQ multiplex PCR; TCRdb has only the in-frame clones, and not every one. The sample includes hundreds of thousands of clones, more than 70% seen only once; the top ten take around 1.8%. Material for sequencing was memory CD4+ T cells sorted from blood. Subset defined: CD45RA-negative fraction. Receptors were obtained from a woman aged 25 to 39 in good health.

The rearrangement uses TRBV7-9 and TRBJ1-2; D not certain. CDR1 is SEHNR, CDR2 FQNEAQ, per germline (reference sequence). V gave up 1 base and J gave up 6 bases, with 15 bases separating them. This CDR3 comprises 15 residues. CDR3 sequence: CASSLVAGVLNGYTF. The CDR3 nucleotides read TGTGCCAGCAGCTTAGTGGCCGGCGTATTGAATGGCTACACCTTC.

In this sample, this clone turned up once. Here the CDR3 reads CASSSDRGGEKLFF. In DNA form, the CDR3 reads TGTGCCAGCAGCTCCGACAGGGGTGGGGAAAAACTGTTTTTT. The chain carries TRBV7-2 and TRBJ1-4, with 8 bases identical to TRBD1. V was pared by 4 bases and J by 8 bases, with 6 bases of the junction left unmatched. This CDR3 has 14 residues. Germline V gene data show CDR1 as SGHTA and CDR2 as FQGNSA.

This chain uses TRBV28 with TRBJ1-4; no firm D call. V was pared by 3 bases and J by 8 bases, with 10 bases between. Germline CDR1 and CDR2: MDHEN and SYDVKM. CDR3 length: 13 amino acids. As DNA, the CDR3 is TGTGCCAGCAGTTTGCGTGTGTGGGAAAAACTGTTTTTT. Its protein product is CASSLRVWEKLFF.

This sequence joins TRBV28 and TRBJ2-7, with D possibly being TRBD1 or TRBD2 (5 bases each). Between the trimmed V and J ends, which lost 1 base and 6 bases, there was a span of 16 bases. This CDR3 region has 15 residues. CDR1 MDHEN and CDR2 SYDVKM come from the germline V gene. CDR3 sequence reads: CASSLSRPAGGEQYF. In DNA form, the CDR3 reads TGTGCCAGCAGTTTATCCCGACCCGCTGGGGGCGAGCAGTACTTC.

In its sample, this clone was seen a few times. The chain recombines TRBV5-6 with TRBJ2-7; D possibly uses TRBD1 or TRBD2 (5 bases each). The V and J ends lost 0 bases and 6 bases respectively, with 16 bases between them. Germline V gives CDR1 SGHDT, CDR2 YYEEEE. The CDR3 runs 15 residues. This chain's CDR3 is CASSLVGTPRGEQYF. The CDR3 bases are TGTGCCAGCAGCTTGGTTGGGACCCCCCGGGGCGAGCAGTACTTC.

A few counts support this clone. The V call is TRBV27, the J call TRBJ2-1; D may match TRBD1 or TRBD2 (5 bases each). The CDR3 loop spans 15 amino acids. V lost 7 bases and J lost 2, with 15 bases in between. Germline CDR1 MNHEY, CDR2 SMNVEV (reference sequence). For the CDR3, the DNA is TGTGCCAGCACCCCGAGGGGAATGGCCTACAATGAGCAGTTCTTC. Translation: CASTPRGMAYNEQFF.

The table lists this clone with a few counts. V is TRBV7-9 and J is TRBJ2-3; 9 bases agree with TRBD2. The CDR3 runs to 15 residues. Germline V lookup: CDR1 SEHNR, CDR2 FQNEAQ (reference sequence). Germline trimming cut 1 base from V and 8 bases from J; bases unmatched to any gene: 7. CDR3 region: CASSLGLAEGRTQYF. In nucleotides, the CDR3 is TGTGCCAGCAGCTTAGGACTAGCGGAGGGGCGTACGCAGTATTTT.

This chain uses TRBV5-6 with TRBJ2-1, with 8 bases that match TRBD2. The ends lost 3 bases at V and 4 bases at J; junction bases unmatched: 9. The CDR3 runs to 16 residues. Per germline, CDR1 SGHDT and CDR2 YYEEEE. CDR3 bases: TGTGCCAGCAGCTGGGATGCCGGGAGGGTTTACAATGAGCAGTTCTTC. The encoded protein is CASSWDAGRVYNEQFF.

The genes are TRBV28 and TRBJ1-3, with a possible D match to TRBD1 (6 bases). Trimming stripped 7 bases from V and 8 bases from J, with 15 bases between. The CDR3 covers 13 residues. Germline loops: CDR1 MDHEN, CDR2 SYDVKM. For the CDR3, the DNA is TGTGCCAGCACCCTAAGGGGGGTAGACACCATATATTTT. It is translated as CASTLRGVDTIYF.

As for this clone: Additional DNA sequences in this sample encode the identical CDR3. The chain is built from TRBV5-1 and TRBJ1-1, with TRBD1 as a possible D gene (5 bases). Germline V gene lookup returns CDR1 SGHRS and CDR2 YFSETQ. The ends were cut back, 3 bases at V and 5 bases at J, with 8 bases in the middle. CDR3 size: 12 residues. In DNA, the CDR3 is TGCGCCAGCAGCTCTGGGGGGACTGAAGCTTTCTTT. The encoded protein is CASSSGGTEAFF.

This clone was observed once. V is TRBV14 and J is TRBJ2-7, with D possibly matching TRBD2 (5 bases). V lost 1 base and J 13 bases, leaving 17 bases between the germline ends. Germline assignment: CDR1 SGHDN and CDR2 FVKESK. CDR3 size: 13 residues. The CDR3 DNA reads TGTGCCAGCAGCCAAGGTGTCGGGTCTAGCCAATACTTC. This translates into CASSQGVGSSQYF.

The chain combines TRBV6-6 with TRBJ2-7, with TRBD1 identical over 10 bases. In germline, CDR1 is MNHNY, CDR2 SVGAGI (reference sequence). There are 15 residues in the CDR3. V lost 6 bases, J lost 6 bases, and 11 bases stayed unmatched. DNA for the CDR3: TGTGCCAGCAGGGTCGGACAGGGGGGTCGCGTCGAGCAGTACTTC. Translated, it gives CASRVGQGGRVEQYF.

The V gene is TRBV6-5, the J gene TRBJ2-2; D ambiguous. Trimming pared 7 bases from V and 1 base from J, leaving 7 bases between. Germline V gene lookup returns CDR1 MNHEY and CDR2 SVGAGI. The CDR3 length is 13 residues. The CDR3 sequence: CASTRQNTGELFF. The CDR3 bases are TGTGCCAGCACCCGACAGAACACCGGGGAGCTGTTTTTT.

On this clone itself: Other DNA sequences in the same sample also yield this CDR3. This chain uses TRBV6-1 with TRBJ2-6; D possibly uses TRBD1 or TRBD2 (5 bases each). Deletions cut 6 bases from V and 0 bases from J, with 9 bases between. The CDR3 extends over 15 amino acids. Germline CDR1 is MNHNS and CDR2 is SASEGT. CDR3 amino acids: CASRTGGSGANVLTF. The CDR3 DNA sequence: TGTGCCAGCAGAACTGGGGGCTCTGGGGCCAACGTCCTGACTTTC.

This clone was recorded only once. The chain joins TRBV5-1 to TRBJ2-7; tentative D call: TRBD2 (6 bases). CDR3 size: 13 residues. The ends were cut back, 7 bases at V and 6 bases at J, with 17 bases in the middle. CDR1 is SGHRS and CDR2 is YFSETQ in the germline V gene. CDR3 DNA: TGCGCCAGCTCACCCCTGGTGGAGGGCGAGCAGTACTTC. Translating it yields CASSPLVEGEQYF.

The chain links TRBV5-6 to TRBJ2-2; no definite D call. The CDR3 sequence is 16 residues long. Germline CDR1 and CDR2: SGHDT and YYEEEE. Trimming took off 4 bases at V and 1 base at J, with 14 bases between the two ends. This CDR3 is CASSNDWLLNTGELFF. DNA for the CDR3: TGTGCCAGCAGCAACGACTGGCTACTGAACACCGGGGAGCTGTTTTTT.

This chain links TRBV19 with TRBJ2-1, with no clear D. Trimming took 4 bases from V and 6 from J, leaving 7 bases between them. The germline gives CDR1 LNHDA, CDR2 SQIVND (reference sequence). The CDR3 extends over 12 amino acids. CDR3 region: CASSNWVNEQFF. CDR3 bases: TGTGCCAGTAGTAATTGGGTCAATGAGCAGTTCTTC. Drawing the rest from reference TRBV19 and TRBJ2-1, the complete variable domain is DGGITQSPKYLFRKEGQNVTLSCEQNLNHDAMYWYRQDPGQGLRLIYYSQIVNDFQKGDIAEGYSVSREKKESFPLTVTSAQKNPTAFYLCASSNWVNEQFFGPGTRLTVL.

The chain uses TRBV11-2 and TRBJ2-1; TRBD2 agrees at 14 bases. V shed 6 bases, J shed 4 bases, and the junction held 5 bases outside the gene matches. Germline V gene data show CDR1 as SGHAT and CDR2 as FQNNGV. This CDR3 spans 16 amino acids. The CDR3 sequence is CASSLGLAGDYNEQFF. In DNA, the CDR3 is TGTGCCAGCAGTTTGGGACTAGCGGGGGATTACAATGAGCAGTTCTTC.

V gene TRBV6-5 combines with J gene TRBJ2-1; 7 bases are a match to TRBD2. V dropped 2 bases and J dropped 4; count of bases not matched to a gene: 2. CDR1 is MNHEY and CDR2 is SVGAGI in the germline V gene. CDR3 length: 14 residues. The CDR3 coding sequence is TGTGCCAGCAGTTACGGCGGGAGTTACAATGAGCAGTTCTTC. Translated: CASSYGGSYNEQFF.

The rearrangement joins TRBV30 to TRBJ1-3; no reliable D call. Germline V gene sequence: CDR1 GTSNPN, CDR2 SVGIG (reference sequence). The V end was cut by 0 bases, the J end by 2 bases, with 8 bases between. The CDR3 is 14 amino acids. CDR3 sequence: CAWSVYEAGNTIYF. Written as DNA, the CDR3 is TGTGCCTGGAGTGTATATGAAGCTGGAAACACCATATATTTT.

The J gene is TRBJ2-1, the V gene TRBV7-6; 7 nucleotides align to TRBD1. This CDR3 is built from 13 residues. V lost 0 bases and J lost 7; bases outside the gene matches: 0. Germline V gene data show CDR1 as SGHVS and CDR2 as FNYEAQ. In DNA, the CDR3 is TGTGCCAGCAGCTTAGCACAGGGGAATGAGCAGTTCTTC. Protein product: CASSLAQGNEQFF.

The chain has TRBV30 and TRBJ2-4, with 10 bases fitting TRBD2. The CDR3 runs to 16 residues. After removal of 3 bases from V and 2 bases from J, the junction contained 7 bases not matched to a gene. The germline V gene has CDR1 GTSNPN and CDR2 SVGIG (reference sequence). CDR3 loop: CAWRSGRAVSKNIQYF. The CDR3 DNA sequence: TGTGCCTGGAGAAGCGGGAGGGCCGTATCCAAAAACATTCAGTACTTC.